The 26 T cell receptor beta chains below were found in one sample sequenced in a study of blood T cells in healthy people across ages (dated by TCRdb to between 2014 and 2017). Library creation used 5' RACE. Instrument on record: Illumina HiSeq 2500. A second PCR of roughly 7 to 11 cycles was performed with a sample-barcoded 5' primer and a J-beta primer mix. TCRdb redid the processing of the public reads, applying fastp at Q25 and MiXCR, and retained in-frame beta chains. Each record represents a unique CDR3 protein, reported with the most common genes and DNA among its rows. The table for this sample lists roughly 2 million distinct CDR3 sequences; 40% to 55% of them were counted only once. The top ten hold over 2% of the sample. Sequencing was done on a sample of blood. All receptors derive from a woman in her 40s in good health.

This clonotype came up once. This rearrangement joins TRBV7-3 to TRBJ2-5; D remains unclear. V lost 5 bases to trimming and J lost 2 bases, with 15 bases between them. Germline loops: CDR1 SGHTA, CDR2 FQGTGA. The CDR3 is 15 residues long. The CDR3 DNA reads as TGTGCCAGCAGCCAAATGGGTCTGGAACAAGAGACCCAGTACTTC. As protein: CASSQMGLEQETQYF.

This clonotype was recorded a few times. The chain carries TRBV7-6 and TRBJ2-7; D may be TRBD1 (5 bases). CDR1 SGHVS and CDR2 FNYEAQ come from the germline V gene. Trimming shortened V by 8 bases and J by 0 bases, and 14 bases separated the two germline ends. The CDR3 runs to 14 residues. CDR3: CASAPKGVSYEQYF. The CDR3 coding sequence is TGTGCCAGCGCCCCTAAAGGGGTCTCCTACGAGCAGTACTTC.

V usage is TRBV6-5 and J usage is TRBJ2-7; 7 nucleotides agree with TRBD2. Germline-derived CDR1 and CDR2 are MNHEY and SVGAGI. This CDR3 is built from 16 residues. V shed 4 bases, J shed 4 bases, and the junction held 13 bases outside the gene matches. The CDR3 region has the DNA TGTGCCAGCAGTTCTCCCGGGAGCAGCGGGAAGTACGAGCAGTACTTC. As protein: CASSSPGSSGKYEQYF.

V usage is TRBV5-1 and J usage is TRBJ2-4; the match to TRBD2 covers 14 bases. Looked up from germline, CDR1 is SGHRS and CDR2 is YFSETQ. The CDR3 spans 17 residues. Trimming took 0 bases from V and 8 from J; bases not matched to a gene: 7. The DNA of the CDR3 is TGCGCCAGCAGCTTGGTGACTAGCGGGGGGGCCGGAGACATTCAGTACTTC. This codes for CASSLVTSGGAGDIQYF.

This clonotype showed up just a few times. The chain links TRBV28 to TRBJ2-7, with a possible D match to TRBD2 (6 bases). The CDR3 runs 16 residues. The V and J ends lost 1 base and 5 bases respectively, with 18 bases between them. Germline CDR1 reads MDHEN; CDR2 reads SYDVKM. The CDR3 reads CASSLSGGGLLNEQYF. DNA for the CDR3: TGTGCCAGCAGTTTATCCGGGGGTGGCCTTTTAAACGAGCAGTACTTC.

This clonotype was counted many times. The rearrangement links TRBV11-2 to TRBJ2-3, with D tentatively TRBD2 (5 bases). This CDR3 spans 16 amino acids. V lost 2 bases and J lost 0, with 12 bases in between. The germline V gene has CDR1 SGHAT and CDR2 FQNNGV. The CDR3 DNA reads as TGTGCCAGCAGCTTATTCGGTAGCGCTAGCACAGATACGCAGTATTTT. This sequence encodes CASSLFGSASTDTQYF. The full variable domain, completed using reference TRBV11-2 and TRBJ2-3, is EAGVAQSPRYKIIEKRQSVAFWCNPISGHATLYWYQQILGQGPKLLIQFQNNGVVDDSQLPKDRFSAERLKGVDSTLKIQPAKLEDSAVYLCASSLFGSASTDTQYFGPGTRLTVL.

This clonotype occurred a few times. The junction departs from the called germline gene at one end, perhaps through a read error. V is TRBV7-7 and J is TRBJ2-5; 8 bases are shared with TRBD2. The CDR3 extends over 16 amino acids. CDR1 and CDR2 (germline): SSHAT, FNYEAQ (reference sequence). Here the CDR3 reads CASSLNSGVSQETQYF. The CDR3 DNA follows: TGTGCTAGCAGCCTAAATAGCGGGGTCAGCCAAGAGACCCAGTACTTC.

As DNA, the CDR3 is TGCAGTGCTGATCCGACAGGCTACTATGGCTACACCTTC. Translation gives CSADPTGYYGYTF. This rearrangement joins TRBV20-1 to TRBJ1-2; a weak D match, TRBD1 (6 bases). This CDR3 is 13 amino acids long. CDR1 is DFQATT and CDR2 is SNEGSKA in the germline V gene (reference sequence). V lost 5 bases to trimming and J lost 3 bases, with 13 bases between them.

This clonotype turned up a few times. The chain uses TRBV27 and TRBJ1-4, with 11 bases lining up with TRBD1. There are 16 residues in the CDR3. After removal of 6 bases from V and 6 bases from J, the junction contained 9 bases not matched to a gene. Germline V gene lookup returns CDR1 MNHEY and CDR2 SMNVEV (reference sequence). The CDR3 DNA reads TGTGCCAGCAGCCCCGACCGGGACAGGGGGGATGAAAAACTGTTTTTT. Encoded protein: CASSPDRDRGDEKLFF.

This clonotype was observed a handful of times. This chain links TRBV12-3 or TRBV12-4 with TRBJ1-2; D is perhaps TRBD1 (6 bases). There are 14 residues in the CDR3. Trimming left V 5 bases short and J 0 bases short, with 10 bases between. CDR3 loop: CASSRTVPNYGYTF. CDR3 in DNA: TGTGCCAGCAGTCGGACAGTCCCTAACTATGGCTACACCTTC.

This clonotype appeared once. The rearrangement uses TRBV20-1 and TRBJ2-1, with 8 nucleotides matching TRBD2. The J call is uncertain, as TRBJ2-7 better fits the DNA end. There are 17 residues in the CDR3. Germline V gene lookup returns CDR1 DFQATT and CDR2 SNEGSKA (reference sequence). The CDR3: CSARDPAGVLSYNEQYF. The CDR3 DNA sequence: TGCAGTGCTAGAGATCCAGCGGGGGTGCTCTCCTACAATGAGCAGTACTTC.

The chain links TRBV11-2 to TRBJ1-2; no reliable D call. The length of the CDR3 is 16 residues. Per the germline V gene, CDR1 is SGHAT and CDR2 is FQNNGV. V was trimmed by 2 bases and J by 2 bases, leaving 15 bases between them. The CDR3 sequence: CASSLMIGYENYGYTF. The CDR3 DNA reads as TGTGCCAGCAGCTTAATGATAGGGTACGAGAACTATGGCTACACCTTC.

This clonotype appeared many times. The chain recombines TRBV6-5 with TRBJ2-7; D perhaps matches TRBD1 (6 bases). Deletions cut 2 bases from V and 0 bases from J, with 11 bases between. The CDR3 length is 15 residues. Germline-derived CDR1 and CDR2 are MNHEY and SVGAGI. CDR3 nucleotides: TGTGCCAGCAGTTACGCCGGGACACTCTCCTACGAGCAGTACTTC. Translating it yields CASSYAGTLSYEQYF.

V gene TRBV7-2 combines with J gene TRBJ2-3, with D maybe TRBD2 (6 bases). Germline assignment: CDR1 SGHTA and CDR2 FQGNSA. This CDR3 region has 11 residues. The V and J ends lost 5 bases and 13 bases respectively, with 13 bases between them. The CDR3 coding sequence is TGTGCCAGCAGCGACCGGGACTCGGAGTATTTT. It translates to CASSDRDSEYF.

The chain links TRBV20-1 to TRBJ2-2; a weak D match, TRBD1 (6 bases). CDR3 length: 13 amino acids. V was cut by 5 bases and J by 6 bases, with 13 bases left in between. Germline V gene sequence: CDR1 DFQATT, CDR2 SNEGSKA (reference sequence). CDR3 sequence reads: CSAPGRGAGELFF. The CDR3 DNA reads as TGCAGTGCTCCAGGCAGGGGTGCCGGGGAGCTGTTTTTT.

The chain joins TRBV7-2 to TRBJ2-1; the D call may be TRBD1 or TRBD2 (6 bases each). The CDR3 covers 15 residues. V lost 8 bases, J lost 0 bases, and 14 bases lay in between. Germline CDR1 SGHTA, CDR2 FQGNSA. DNA for the CDR3: TGTGCCAGCCATGGTTGGGGGGCCTCCTACAATGAGCAGTTCTTC. It specifies CASHGWGASYNEQFF.

The genes are TRBV29-1 and TRBJ2-1; D gene unclear. The CDR3 sequence is 13 residues long. V was shortened by 5 bases and J by 6 bases, with 14 bases between the two germline ends. Germline values: CDR1 SQVTM, CDR2 ANQGSEA. CDR3 loop: CSVRLGEVNEQFF. For the CDR3, the DNA is TGCAGCGTTCGTCTGGGTGAGGTCAATGAGCAGTTCTTC.

This clonotype was detected a few times. The chain carries TRBV28 and TRBJ2-3; D is uncertain. CDR1 and CDR2 from the germline V gene are MDHEN and SYDVKM. The CDR3 totals 16 residues. V was pared by 3 bases and J by 2 bases, with 15 bases between. The CDR3 here is CASSFQLDGSTDTQYF. The DNA for the CDR3 is TGTGCCAGCAGTTTTCAGTTGGACGGGTCCACAGATACGCAGTATTTT.

Comment on this clonotype: One base away lies a much larger clone, so this may be a sequencing read error. This chain joins TRBV6-2 or TRBV6-3 and TRBJ2-1; no reliable D call. The CDR3 is made up of 11 amino acids. CDR1 is MNHEY, CDR2 SVGEGT, per germline. CDR3 DNA sequence: TGTGCCAGCAGCCAACCAAATGTGCAGTTCTTC. Its protein product is CASSQPNVQFF.

Remarks on this clonotype: A read error may produce the germline difference seen at one junction end. The chain recombines TRBV4-1 with TRBJ2-4; the D call may be TRBD1 or TRBD2 (5 bases each). From germline, CDR1 is MGHRA and CDR2 YSYEKL. The CDR3 is 17 residues long. The CDR3 region is CASSQVLGPLAKNIHYF. As DNA, the CDR3 is TGCGCCAGCAGCCAAGTCTTGGGACCTCTAGCCAAAAACATTCATTACTTC.

This chain's CDR3 is CSARMGGPYEQYF. The CDR3, as DNA: TGCAGTGCTAGAATGGGGGGGCCCTACGAGCAGTACTTC. V gene TRBV20-1 combines with J gene TRBJ2-7, with a possible D match to TRBD2 (7 bases). The CDR3 runs 13 residues. The germline CDR1 and CDR2 sequences are DFQATT and SNEGSKA (reference sequence). Trimming took 2 bases from V and 2 from J, leaving 10 bases between them.

This clonotype was detected only a few times. The chain's CDR3 is CASRPIYSGGTGNEQFF. DNA for the CDR3: TGTGCCAGCAGGCCCATCTATAGCGGGGGAACCGGCAATGAGCAGTTCTTC. J is TRBJ2-1 and V is TRBV3-1; TRBD2 agrees at 9 bases. In germline, CDR1 is LGHDT, CDR2 YNNKEL (reference sequence). V trimming: 6 bases; J trimming: 6 bases; junction bases outside the gene matches: 15. This CDR3 is built from 17 residues.

The chain recombines TRBV5-1 with TRBJ2-5, with D maybe TRBD2 (5 bases). The CDR3 runs to 14 residues. CDR1 and CDR2 (germline): SGHRS, YFSETQ. Trimming removed 5 bases at V and 3 bases at J, with 14 bases between. The DNA of the CDR3 is TGCGCCAGCAGACCGGACTGGGTGGAAGAGACCCAGTACTTC. Translation: CASRPDWVEETQYF.

With respect to this clonotype: The junction departs from the called germline gene at one end, perhaps through a read error. V usage is TRBV2 and J usage is TRBJ1-4; 9 positions match TRBD1. Per the germline V gene, CDR1 is SNHLY and CDR2 is FYNNEI. CDR3 length equals 15 residues. This CDR3 reads CASSSLQGAKEKLFF. DNA of the CDR3: TGTGCCAGCAGCTCCCTACAGGGGGCTAAAGAAAAACTGTTTTTT. The variable domain in full, completed from reference TRBV2 and TRBJ1-4, reads EPEVTQTPSHQVTQMGQEVILRCVPISNHLYFYWYRQILGQKVEFLVSFYNNEISEKSEIFDDQFSVERPDGSNFTLKIRSTKLEDSAMYFCASSSLQGAKEKLFFGSGTQLSVL.

Points on this clonotype: Germline is not matched at one junction end, which may reflect a read error. This chain connects TRBV12-3 or TRBV12-4 to TRBJ2-3; no definite D call. The CDR3 totals 13 residues. In DNA form, the CDR3 reads TGTGCCAGCAGTTTACTAGACACAGATACGCGGTATTTT. Its translation is CASSLLDTDTRYF.

The V call is TRBV7-2, the J call TRBJ1-2; weak D call: TRBD1 (5 bases). From germline, CDR1 is SGHTA and CDR2 FQGNSA. Trimming left V 5 bases short and J 0 bases short, with 13 bases between. CDR3 length: 15 residues. The CDR3, as DNA: TGTGCCAGCAGCGCGGGGCAAGGGCCTAACTATGGCTACACCTTC. It translates to CASSAGQGPNYGYTF.